Following are 7 T cell receptor beta chains from one sample sequenced in a study of blood T cells in healthy people across ages. Sample-barcoded 5' priming and a J-beta primer mix drove a second PCR of roughly 7 to 11 cycles. TCRdb reprocessed the 5' RACE reads via MiXCR and lists one record per CDR3 protein. The table includes hundreds of thousands of distinct CDR3 sequences, approximately 30% detected once. The material sequenced was blood. The receptors were gathered from a woman of 80 years or more in good health.

The rearrangement links TRBV5-1 to TRBJ2-3; 7 bases fit TRBD1. Germline V gene sequence: CDR1 SGHRS, CDR2 YFSETQ. The V segment lost 0 bases and the J segment 0 bases; nucleotides outside the gene matches: 1. The CDR3 is 15 amino acids. The CDR3 DNA reads as TGCGCCAGCAGCTTGGTGACAGGGAGCACAGATACGCAGTATTTT. It encodes CASSLVTGSTDTQYF.

V gene TRBV19 combines with J gene TRBJ1-5; D possibly corresponds to TRBD1 (5 bases). V was clipped by 3 bases and J by 5 bases, with 17 bases between them. The germline V gene encodes CDR1 LNHDA and CDR2 SQIVND (reference sequence). The CDR3 has 16 amino acids. The CDR3 is CASSITAPRGDQPQHF. CDR3 nucleotide sequence: TGTGCCAGTAGTATCACCGCCCCTAGGGGTGATCAGCCCCAGCATTTT.

This chain uses TRBV5-1 with TRBJ2-3; TRBD2 matches at 9 bases. The CDR3 sequence is 15 residues long. Germline trimming cut 7 bases from V and 3 bases from J; bases unmatched to any gene: 9. The germline CDR1 and CDR2 sequences are SGHRS and YFSETQ. The CDR3 region is CASGPGLAKTDTQYF. The CDR3 DNA reads as TGCGCCAGCGGCCCAGGACTAGCGAAGACAGATACGCAGTATTTT.

Of note for this clonotype: With a much larger clone just one base away, this may be a read error. This chain uses TRBV5-6 with TRBJ1-4; D unclear. Germline V gives CDR1 SGHDT, CDR2 YYEEEE. The CDR3 sequence is 13 residues long. The V end lost 2 bases, the J end lost 8 bases, and 10 bases lay between the germline ends. The CDR3 DNA reads TGTGCCAGCAGCTTTCTTCAGTCCGAAAAACTGTTTTTT. It encodes CASSFLQSEKLFF.

This clonotype was recorded a few times. The chain carries TRBV2 and TRBJ2-5; 8 bases match TRBD2. From germline, CDR1 is SNHLY and CDR2 FYNNEI. CDR3 length: 14 amino acids. V shed 6 bases, J shed 0 bases, and the junction held 3 bases outside the gene matches. The CDR3 nucleotides are TGTGCCAGCAGGGCGACTAGCGACCAAGAGACCCAGTACTTC. Its translation: CASRATSDQETQYF.

The chain employs TRBV20-1 and TRBJ1-3; D is unclear. This CDR3 region has 14 residues. Germline V CDR1 and CDR2: DFQATT, SNEGSKA (reference sequence). The V end lost 2 bases, the J end lost 0 bases, and 8 bases lay between the germline ends. CDR3 sequence (DNA): TGCAGTGCTAGAAAACCGAGCTCTGGAAACACCATATATTTT. Amino acid sequence: CSARKPSSGNTIYF.

The rearrangement uses TRBV10-3 and TRBJ2-3; TRBD2 matches at 9 bases. This CDR3 has 15 residues. From germline, CDR1 is ENHRY and CDR2 SYGVKD. The junction had 7 bases not matched to a gene; V was cut back by 7 bases and J by 2 bases. The CDR3 reads CAINSGSSVTDTQYF. CDR3 DNA: TGTGCCATCAATAGCGGGAGCAGTGTCACAGATACGCAGTATTTT.